This passage covers 9 T cell receptor beta chains from one sample sequenced in a study of cytomegalovirus exposure and HLA in healthy donors. Measured with immunoSEQ multiplex PCR; TCRdb has only the in-frame clones, and not every one. This sample has approximately 120,000 clones; 80% to 90% occur once, and the top ten carry 1.9%. The sequencing sample was made of PBMCs. The receptors were gathered from a woman aged 18-35 years in good health and CMV-seronegative.

Only a few counts were recorded for this clone. This chain connects TRBV29-1 to TRBJ1-1, with 9 positions matching TRBD1. Germline V lookup: CDR1 SQVTM, CDR2 ANQGSEA. This CDR3 is 14 amino acids long. Losses at the gene ends were 5 bases for V and 8 bases for J; bases not matched to a gene: 12. CDR3 nucleotide sequence: TGCAGCGTTTACGGCCCTAGACAGGGGGGAGAAGCTTTCTTT. Its translation: CSVYGPRQGGEAFF.

The rearrangement links TRBV7-2 to TRBJ2-7, with a weak D call TRBD2 (6 bases). The CDR3 extends over 13 amino acids. The V and J ends lost 4 bases and 7 bases respectively, with 14 bases between them. Germline values: CDR1 SGHTA, CDR2 FQGNSA. As DNA, the CDR3 is TGTGCCAGCAGCTCGACTAGACTAAGGGAGCAGTACTTC. Amino acids: CASSSTRLREQYF.

V is TRBV14 and J is TRBJ2-3; maybe TRBD1 (5 bases). Looked up from germline, CDR1 is SGHDN and CDR2 is FVKESK. Trimming took off 3 bases at V and 4 bases at J, with 11 bases between the two ends. This CDR3 is 14 amino acids long. The DNA of the CDR3 is TGTGCCAGCAGCCATAGGGGAAGCCCAGATACGCAGTATTTT. Protein product: CASSHRGSPDTQYF.

The V gene is TRBV7-9, the J gene TRBJ2-4; 8 bases map to TRBD1. The length of the CDR3 is 14 residues. Germline CDR1 SEHNR, CDR2 FQNEAQ (reference sequence). Trimming cost V 5 bases and J 8 bases; bases outside gene matches: 8. CDR3 nucleotide sequence: TGTGCCAGCAGCCCTCAGACAGGGGAATACATTCAGTACTTC. It codes for CASSPQTGEYIQYF.

The CDR3 sequence is CASSLGDRRTYEQYF. In DNA, the CDR3 is TGTGCCAGCAGTTTAGGGGACAGGCGCACCTACGAGCAGTACTTC. This sequence joins TRBV28 and TRBJ2-7, with 8 bases lining up with TRBD1. This CDR3 has 15 amino acids. Germline V gene sequence: CDR1 MDHEN, CDR2 SYDVKM. The V gene end was trimmed by 2 bases and the J gene end by 2 bases; junction bases not matched to a gene: 5.

As DNA, the CDR3 is TGTGCCAGCAGCCAGTTACTAGCGGGAGCGCGCATGGCCTACAATGAGCAGTTCTTC. This translates into CASSQLLAGARMAYNEQFF. The rearrangement uses TRBV4-2 and TRBJ2-1; 11 bases agree with TRBD2. Germline CDR1 and CDR2: LGHNA and YNFKEQ. V was pared by 3 bases and J by 2 bases, with 12 bases of the junction left unmatched. The CDR3 covers 19 residues.

The chain joins TRBV28 to TRBJ2-7; D remains unclear. V dropped 6 bases and J dropped 5 bases, with 8 bases sitting between them. The CDR3 runs to 11 residues. Germline CDR1 MDHEN, CDR2 SYDVKM. Written as DNA, the CDR3 is TGTGCCAGCAGCCAGGCGCACGAGCAGTACTTC. Protein sequence: CASSQAHEQYF.

V and J are TRBV9 and TRBJ1-3; possibly TRBD1 for D (6 bases). Germline CDR1 and CDR2: SGDLS and YYNGEE. V shed 0 bases and J shed 0 bases, with 13 bases lying between them. This CDR3 region has 17 residues. CDR3 loop: CASSVDVGASSGNTIYF. CDR3 DNA sequence: TGTGCCAGCAGCGTAGATGTGGGGGCGAGCTCTGGAAACACCATATATTTT.

The V and J genes are TRBV6-5 and TRBJ2-1; possible D gene TRBD1, 5 bases. The CDR3 length is 12 residues. The V end was cut by 5 bases, the J end by 12 bases, with 14 bases between. Per the germline V gene, CDR1 is MNHEY and CDR2 is SVGAGI. The CDR3 DNA reads as TGTGCCAGCAGTCCGGGCCTTGGGGCGCAGTTCTTC. It codes for CASSPGLGAQFF.